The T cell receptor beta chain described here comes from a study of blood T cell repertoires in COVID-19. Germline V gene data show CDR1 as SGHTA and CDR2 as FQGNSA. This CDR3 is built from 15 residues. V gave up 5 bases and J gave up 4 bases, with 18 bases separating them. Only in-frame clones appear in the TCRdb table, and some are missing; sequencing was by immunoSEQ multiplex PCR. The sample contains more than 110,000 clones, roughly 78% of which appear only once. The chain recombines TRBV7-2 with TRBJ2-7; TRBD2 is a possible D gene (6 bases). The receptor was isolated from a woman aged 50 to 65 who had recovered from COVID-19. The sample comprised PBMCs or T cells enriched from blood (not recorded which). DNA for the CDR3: TGTGCCAGCAGCAAGGGACTCGGCGAGGGTTACGAGCAGTACTTC. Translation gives CASSKGLGEGYEQYF.